Listed below are T cell receptor beta chains from one sample, sequenced in a study of regulatory T cells in long-lasting Graves disease. TCRdb independently ran MiXCR on the multiplex PCR reads; one entry per CDR3 protein. The sample yields hundreds of thousands of distinct CDR3 sequences, 15% seen once. The same data also contributed to another study, on T cells in Graves' hyperthyroidism and ophthalmopathy.

The source was peripheral blood mononuclear cells (PBMCs), collected at new diagnosis, from a patient treated with antithyroid drugs. The origin of the receptors is a woman between 40 and 55 years old with Graves disease. Both conserved end residues are part of each CDR3. The D gene is left open where the match is weak. A row's size may be missing; if present it is once, few, many or a size class.

TRBJ1-5 | TRBV12-5 | TRBD1 | many | CASQKGQTGGNQPQHF | TGTGCTAGTCAAAAGGGACAAACAGGGGGCAATCAGCCCCAGCATTTT
TRBJ2-5 | TRBV7-2 | TRBD2 | many | CASSLVVGGTSAVYQETQYF | TGTGCCAGCAGCTTAGTGGTAGGGGGGACTAGCGCGGTTTACCAAGAGACCCAGTACTTC
TRBJ1-4 | TRBV28 | TRBD1 | . | CASSFDRGRSINEKLFF | TGTGCCAGCAGTTTTGACAGGGGGCGGTCCATAAATGAAAAACTGTTTTTT
TRBJ2-7 | TRBV13 | TRBD2 | few | CASSFLGLAESSYEQYF | TGTGCCAGCAGCTTTCTTGGACTAGCGGAAAGCTCCTACGAGCAGTACTTC
TRBJ2-2 | TRBV12-5 | . | many | CASGLRGQGSLVPGSCFF | .
TRBJ2-3 | TRBV6-2/TRBV6-3 | . | few | CASTQPGTDTQYF | TGTGCCAGCACCCAGCCCGGGACAGATACGCAGTATTTT
TRBJ2-1 | TRBV12-3/TRBV12-4 | TRBD1 | many | CASNTGGQGDDEQFF | TGTGCCAGCAATACGGGGGGACAGGGGGACGATGAGCAGTTCTTC
TRBJ2-3 | TRBV19 | TRBD2 | . | CASSTGTSSTDTQYF | TGTGCCAGTAGCACTGGGACTAGCAGCACAGATACGCAGTATTTT
TRBJ2-7 | TRBV5-8 | . | . | CASSFSEGDNPDEQYF | TGTGCCAGCAGCTTTAGCGAGGGGGATAATCCTGACGAGCAGTACTTC
TRBJ2-7 | TRBV28 | . | few | CASSLWYEQYF | TGTGCCAGCAGTTTATGGTACGAGCAGTACTTC
TRBJ2-7 | TRBV11-3 | TRBD1 | many | CASSLGAPGGIEQYF | TGTGCCAGCAGCTTAGGAGCACCAGGGGGTATCGAGCAGTACTTC
TRBJ1-1 | TRBV11-3 | TRBD1 | many | CASSWDRSNTEAFF | TGTGCCAGCAGCTGGGACAGATCGAACACTGAAGCTTTCTTT
TRBJ2-7 | TRBV19 | . | many | CASSIARGTYEQYF | TGTGCCAGTAGTATAGCCAGGGGAACCTACGAGCAGTACTTC
TRBJ2-2 | TRBV28 | . | many | CASSSSNTGELFF | TGTGCCAGCAGCTCCTCGAACACCGGGGAGCTGTTTTTT
TRBJ2-5 | TRBV2 | TRBD2 | many | CASSAPAVAGGLRETQYF | TGTGCCAGCAGCGCACCGGCGGTAGCGGGAGGCCTTCGGGAGACCCAGTACTTC
TRBJ1-5 | TRBV28 | TRBD1 | many | CASSFEGAPQPQHF | TGTGCCAGCAGTTTCGAGGGGGCGCCTCAGCCCCAGCATTTT
TRBJ1-5 | TRBV7-9 | . | . | CASSSGTRRPQHF | TGTGCCAGCAGTTCCGGGACACGACGGCCCCAGCATTTT
TRBJ2-3 | TRBV5-1 | . | many | CASKTSTSTDTQYF | TGCGCCAGCAAAACTTCTACTAGCACAGATACGCAGTATTTT
TRBJ2-3 | TRBV19 | TRBD2 | . | CASSIPGGGVKDTQYF | TGTGCCAGTAGTATCCCGGGAGGAGGGGTGAAAGATACGCAGTATTTT
TRBJ2-3 | TRBV11-3 | TRBD1 | many | CASSFPGGANTQYF | TGTGCCAGCAGCTTTCCAGGGGGCGCAAATACGCAGTATTTT
TRBJ2-3 | TRBV11-3 | . | many | CASSPREAGLTDTQYF | TGTGCCAGCAGCCCCCGAGAGGCGGGTTTGACAGATACGCAGTATTTT
TRBJ2-1 | TRBV7-9 | . | many | CASSLGSSLYFWNEQFF | TGTGCCAGCAGTTTAGGGTCATCGCTATACTTTTGGAATGAGCAGTTCTTC
TRBJ1-1 | TRBV10-3 | TRBD1 | few | CAITPGGRTEAFF | TGTGCCATCACCCCAGGGGGCCGGACTGAAGCTTTCTTT
TRBJ1-1 | TRBV6-1 | . | many | CASCDPNTEAFF | TGTGCCAGCTGTGACCCGAACACTGAAGCTTTCTTT
TRBJ2-7 | TRBV3-1 | TRBD2 | many | CASSQDSGGINEQYF | TGTGCCAGCAGCCAAGACTCGGGAGGGATCAACGAGCAGTACTTC
TRBJ1-6 | TRBV11-2 | . | . | CASSSLRDKNSPLHF | TGTGCCAGCAGCTCTCTGCGGGACAAAAATTCACCCCTCCACTTT
TRBJ2-3 | TRBV12-3/TRBV12-4 | TRBD2 | many | CASSRTSGASTDTQYF | TGTGCCAGCAGTAGGACTAGCGGAGCCAGCACAGATACGCAGTATTTT
TRBJ2-1 | TRBV20-1 | TRBD2 | few | CSAGLTSGRTNEQFF | TGCAGTGCGGGGCTGACTAGCGGGAGGACCAATGAGCAGTTCTTC
TRBJ2-6 | TRBV9 | TRBD2 | many | CASSVAGGAGANVLTF | TGTGCCAGCAGCGTAGCGGGGGGGGCTGGGGCCAACGTCCTGACTTTC
TRBJ2-1 | TRBV2 | . | many | CATAGNPYNEQFF | TGTGCCACGGCGGGAAACCCCTACAATGAGCAGTTCTTC
TRBJ1-1 | TRBV7-2 | TRBD1 | many | CATEGQQNTEAFF | TGTGCCACCGAGGGACAGCAGAACACTGAAGCTTTCTTT
TRBJ2-7 | TRBV18 | . | many | CASSSTTGPYEQYF | TGTGCCAGCTCATCCACGACAGGCCCCTACGAGCAGTACTTC
TRBJ2-3 | TRBV11-3 | . | many | CASSLDPARELPDTQYF | TGTGCCAGCAGCTTAGATCCAGCGAGGGAGTTACCAGATACGCAGTATTTT
TRBJ2-5 | TRBV28 | . | many | CASSGVGETQYF | TGTGCCAGCAGTGGGGTGGGGGAGACCCAGTACTTC
TRBJ2-1 | TRBV29-1 | TRBD2 | few | CSVEGFQEGGPSDGQFF | TGCAGCGTTGAAGGGTTTCAAGAGGGAGGGCCCTCGGATGGGCAGTTCTTC
TRBJ2-3 | TRBV7-9 | . | . | CASSPGFPTTDTQCF | TGTGCCAGCAGTCCGGGATTTCCTACCACAGATACGCAGTGTTTT
TRBJ2-1 | TRBV28 | . | many | CASSLWADPSSYNEQFF | TGTGCCAGCAGTTTATGGGCAGATCCTAGCTCCTACAATGAGCAGTTCTTC